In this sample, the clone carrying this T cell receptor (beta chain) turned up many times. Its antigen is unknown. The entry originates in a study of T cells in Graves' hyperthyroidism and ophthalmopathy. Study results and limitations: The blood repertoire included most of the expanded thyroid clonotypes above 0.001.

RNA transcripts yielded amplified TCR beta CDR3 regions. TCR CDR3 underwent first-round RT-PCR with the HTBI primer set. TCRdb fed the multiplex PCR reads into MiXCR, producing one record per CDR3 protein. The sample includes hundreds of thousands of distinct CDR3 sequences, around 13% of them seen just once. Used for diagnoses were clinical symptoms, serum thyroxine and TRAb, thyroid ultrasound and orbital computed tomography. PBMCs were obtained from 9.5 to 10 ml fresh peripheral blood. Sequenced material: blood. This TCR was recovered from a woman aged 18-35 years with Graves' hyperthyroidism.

In nucleotides, the CDR3 is TGTGCCAGCAGTGGAGGATCCCGTGGAAGATCCCACTACGAGCAGTACTTC. This gives the protein CASSGGSRGRSHYEQYF. The genes are TRBV6-1 and TRBJ2-7, with D unresolved. Trimming stripped 4 bases from V and 3 bases from J, with 22 bases between. This CDR3 has 17 residues. The V gene's germline CDR1 is MNHNS and CDR2 SASEGT.